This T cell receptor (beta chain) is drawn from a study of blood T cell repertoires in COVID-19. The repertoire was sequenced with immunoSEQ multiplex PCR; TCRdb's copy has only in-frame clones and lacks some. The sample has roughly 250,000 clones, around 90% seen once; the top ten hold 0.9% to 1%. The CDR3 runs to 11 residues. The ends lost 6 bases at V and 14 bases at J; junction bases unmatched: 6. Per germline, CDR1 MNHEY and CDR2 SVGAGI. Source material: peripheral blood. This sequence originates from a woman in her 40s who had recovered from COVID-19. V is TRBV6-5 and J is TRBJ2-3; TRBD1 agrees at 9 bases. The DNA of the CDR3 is TGTGCCAGCAGGAAGGGACAGGGACTGTATTTT. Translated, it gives CASRKGQGLYF.